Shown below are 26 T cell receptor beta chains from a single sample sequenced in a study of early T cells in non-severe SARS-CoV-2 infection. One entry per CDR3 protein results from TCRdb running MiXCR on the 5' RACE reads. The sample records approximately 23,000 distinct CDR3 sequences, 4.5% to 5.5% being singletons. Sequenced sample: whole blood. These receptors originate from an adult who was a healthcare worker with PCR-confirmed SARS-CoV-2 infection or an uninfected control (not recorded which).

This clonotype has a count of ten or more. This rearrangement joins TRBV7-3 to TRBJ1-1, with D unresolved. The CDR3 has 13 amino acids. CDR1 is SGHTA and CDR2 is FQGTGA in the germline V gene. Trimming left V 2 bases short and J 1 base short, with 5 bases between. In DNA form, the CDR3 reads TGTGCCAGCAGCTTATTAGGGAACACTGAAGCTTTCTTT. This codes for CASSLLGNTEAFF.

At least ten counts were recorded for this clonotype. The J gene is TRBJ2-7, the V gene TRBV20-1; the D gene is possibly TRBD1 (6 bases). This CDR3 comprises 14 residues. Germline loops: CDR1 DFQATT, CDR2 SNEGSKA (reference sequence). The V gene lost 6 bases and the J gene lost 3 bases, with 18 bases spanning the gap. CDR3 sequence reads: CSATSGGLHYEQYF. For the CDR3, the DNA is TGCAGTGCCACCAGTGGGGGCCTACACTACGAGCAGTACTTC.

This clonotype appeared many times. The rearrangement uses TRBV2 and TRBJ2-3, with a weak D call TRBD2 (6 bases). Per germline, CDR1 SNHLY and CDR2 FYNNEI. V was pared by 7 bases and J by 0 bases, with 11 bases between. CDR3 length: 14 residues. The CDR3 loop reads CASKGLSSTDTQYF. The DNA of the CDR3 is TGTGCCAGCAAGGGACTGTCTAGCACAGATACGCAGTATTTT.

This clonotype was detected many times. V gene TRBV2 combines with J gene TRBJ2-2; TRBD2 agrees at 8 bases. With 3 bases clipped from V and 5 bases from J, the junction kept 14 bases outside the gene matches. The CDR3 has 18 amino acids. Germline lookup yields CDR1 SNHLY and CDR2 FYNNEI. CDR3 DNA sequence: TGTGCCAGCAGTGAGAAGCGGGAGAGTAGAAGTAGGACCGGGGAGCTGTTTTTT. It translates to CASSEKRESRSRTGELFF.

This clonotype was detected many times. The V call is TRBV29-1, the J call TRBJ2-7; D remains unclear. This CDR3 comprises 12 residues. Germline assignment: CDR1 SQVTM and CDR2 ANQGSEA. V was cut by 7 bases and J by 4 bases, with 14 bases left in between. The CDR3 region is CSAANSMYEQYF. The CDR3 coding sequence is TGCAGCGCCGCGAACAGTATGTACGAGCAGTACTTC.

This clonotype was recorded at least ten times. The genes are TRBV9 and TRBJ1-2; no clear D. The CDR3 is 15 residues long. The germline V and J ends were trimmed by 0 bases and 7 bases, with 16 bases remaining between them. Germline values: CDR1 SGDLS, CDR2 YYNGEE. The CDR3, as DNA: TGTGCCAGCAGCGTAGGGACGCCTGGCGGGTCTGGCTACACCTTC. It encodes CASSVGTPGGSGYTF. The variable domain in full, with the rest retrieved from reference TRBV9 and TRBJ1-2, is DSGVTQTPKHLITATGQRVTLRCSPRSGDLSVYWYQQSLDQGLQFLIQYYNGEERAKGNILERFSAQQFPDLHSELNLSSLELGDSALYFCASSVGTPGGSGYTFGSGTRLTVV.

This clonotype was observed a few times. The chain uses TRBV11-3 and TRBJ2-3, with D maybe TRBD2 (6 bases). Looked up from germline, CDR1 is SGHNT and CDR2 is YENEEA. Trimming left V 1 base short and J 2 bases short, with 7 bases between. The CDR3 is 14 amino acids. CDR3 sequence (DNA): TGTGCCAGCAGCTTAGGGACTAACACAGATACGCAGTATTTT. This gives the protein CASSLGTNTDTQYF. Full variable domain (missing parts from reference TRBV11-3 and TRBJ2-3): EAGVVQSPRYKIIEKKQPVAFWCNPISGHNTLYWYLQNLGQGPELLIRYENEEAVDDSQLPKDRFSAERLKGVDSTLKIQPAELGDSAVYLCASSLGTNTDTQYFGPGTRLTVL.

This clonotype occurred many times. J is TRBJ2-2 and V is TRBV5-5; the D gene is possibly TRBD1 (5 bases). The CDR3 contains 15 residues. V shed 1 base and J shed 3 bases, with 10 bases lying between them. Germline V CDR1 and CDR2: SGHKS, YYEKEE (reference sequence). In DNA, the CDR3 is TGTGCCAGCAGCTTGTTTGACAGTTACACCGGGGAGCTGTTTTTT. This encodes CASSLFDSYTGELFF.

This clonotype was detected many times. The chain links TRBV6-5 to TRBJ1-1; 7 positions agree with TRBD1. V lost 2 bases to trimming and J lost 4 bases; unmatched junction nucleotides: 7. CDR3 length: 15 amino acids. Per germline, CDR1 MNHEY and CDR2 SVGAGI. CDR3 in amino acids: CASSYPGQSATEAFF. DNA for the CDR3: TGTGCCAGCAGTTACCCGGGACAGTCGGCCACTGAAGCTTTCTTT.

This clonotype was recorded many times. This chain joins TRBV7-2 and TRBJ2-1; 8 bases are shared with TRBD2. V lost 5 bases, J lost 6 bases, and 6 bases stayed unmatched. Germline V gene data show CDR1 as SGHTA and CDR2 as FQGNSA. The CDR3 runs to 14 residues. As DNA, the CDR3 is TGTGCCAGCAGCCGGCCCCTAGCGGGCAATGAGCAGTTCTTC. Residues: CASSRPLAGNEQFF. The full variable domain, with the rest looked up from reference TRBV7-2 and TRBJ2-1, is GAGVSQSPSNKVTEKGKDVELRCDPISGHTALYWYRQSLGQGLEFLIYFQGNSAPDKSGLPSDRFSAERTGGSVSTLTIQRTQQEDSAVYLCASSRPLAGNEQFFGPGTRLTVL.

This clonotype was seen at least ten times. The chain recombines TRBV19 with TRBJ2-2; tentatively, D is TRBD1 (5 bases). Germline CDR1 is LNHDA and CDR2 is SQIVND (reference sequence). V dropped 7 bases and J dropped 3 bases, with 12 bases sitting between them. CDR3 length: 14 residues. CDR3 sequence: CASKGPEHTGELFF. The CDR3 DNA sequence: TGTGCCAGTAAGGGGCCGGAACACACCGGGGAGCTGTTTTTT.

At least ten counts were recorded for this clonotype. The CDR3 reads CASSYIRGTGELFF. In DNA form, the CDR3 reads TGTGCCAGCAGTTATATCCGGGGCACCGGGGAGCTGTTTTTT. The chain uses TRBV6-2 or TRBV6-3 and TRBJ2-2; D may be TRBD2 (5 bases). Germline-derived CDR1 and CDR2 are MNHEY and SVGEGT. The CDR3 loop spans 14 amino acids. V was trimmed by 3 bases and J by 4 bases, leaving 9 bases between them.

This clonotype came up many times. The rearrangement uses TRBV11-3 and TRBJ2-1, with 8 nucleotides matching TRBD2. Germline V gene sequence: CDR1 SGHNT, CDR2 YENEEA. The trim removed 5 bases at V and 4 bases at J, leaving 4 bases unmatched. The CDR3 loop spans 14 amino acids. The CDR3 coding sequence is TGTGCCAGCAGCCCTACGGGAGGGTACAATGAGCAGTTCTTC. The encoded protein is CASSPTGGYNEQFF.

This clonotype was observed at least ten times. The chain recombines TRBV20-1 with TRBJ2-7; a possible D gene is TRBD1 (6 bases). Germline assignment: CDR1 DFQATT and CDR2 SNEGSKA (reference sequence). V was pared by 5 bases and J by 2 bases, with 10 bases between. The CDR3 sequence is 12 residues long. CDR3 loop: CSAPRTAYEQYF. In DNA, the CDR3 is TGCAGTGCTCCCAGGACAGCCTACGAGCAGTACTTC.

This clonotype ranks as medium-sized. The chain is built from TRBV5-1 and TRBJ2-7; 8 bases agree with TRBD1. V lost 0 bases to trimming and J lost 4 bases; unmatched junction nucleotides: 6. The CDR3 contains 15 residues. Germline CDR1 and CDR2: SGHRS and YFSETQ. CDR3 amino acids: CASSLDQGAGYEQYF. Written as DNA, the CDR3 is TGCGCCAGCAGCTTGGATCAGGGGGCGGGGTACGAGCAGTACTTC.

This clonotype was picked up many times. The CDR3 bases are TGCGCCAGCAGCCAAGAATGGCGGACGAACACTGAAGCTTTCTTT. This translates into CASSQEWRTNTEAFF. The chain has TRBV4-1 and TRBJ1-1; D gene uncertain. The CDR3 sequence is 15 residues long. CDR1 MGHRA and CDR2 YSYEKL come from the germline V gene. Trimming left V 0 bases short and J 1 base short, with 9 bases between.

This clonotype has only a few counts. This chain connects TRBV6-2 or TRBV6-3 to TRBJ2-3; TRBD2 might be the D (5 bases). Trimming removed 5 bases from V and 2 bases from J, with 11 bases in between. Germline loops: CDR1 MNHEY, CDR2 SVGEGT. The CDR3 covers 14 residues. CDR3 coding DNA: TGTGCCAGCAGTAACCAAGGACTCACAGATACGCAGTATTTT. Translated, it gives CASSNQGLTDTQYF.

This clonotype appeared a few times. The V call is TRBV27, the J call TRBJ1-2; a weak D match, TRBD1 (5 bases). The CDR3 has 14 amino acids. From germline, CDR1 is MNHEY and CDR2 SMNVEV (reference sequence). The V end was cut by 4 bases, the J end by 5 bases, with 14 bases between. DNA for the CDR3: TGTGCCAGCAGTTCCGGGACCGAGAATTATGGCTACACCTTC. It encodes CASSSGTENYGYTF.

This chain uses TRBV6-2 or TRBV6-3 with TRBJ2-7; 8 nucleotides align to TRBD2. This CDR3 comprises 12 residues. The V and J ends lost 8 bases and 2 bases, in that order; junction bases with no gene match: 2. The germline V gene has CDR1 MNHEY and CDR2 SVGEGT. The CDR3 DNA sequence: TGTGCCAGCGGGACTAGTCCCTACGAGCAGTACTTC. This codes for CASGTSPYEQYF.

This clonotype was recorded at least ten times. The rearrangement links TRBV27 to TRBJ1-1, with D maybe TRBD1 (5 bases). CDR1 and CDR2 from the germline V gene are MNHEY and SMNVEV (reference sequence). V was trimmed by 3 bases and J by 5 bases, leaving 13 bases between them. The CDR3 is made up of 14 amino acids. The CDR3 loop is CASSLTQGGTEAFF. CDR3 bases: TGTGCCAGCAGTTTGACTCAGGGAGGGACTGAAGCTTTCTTT.

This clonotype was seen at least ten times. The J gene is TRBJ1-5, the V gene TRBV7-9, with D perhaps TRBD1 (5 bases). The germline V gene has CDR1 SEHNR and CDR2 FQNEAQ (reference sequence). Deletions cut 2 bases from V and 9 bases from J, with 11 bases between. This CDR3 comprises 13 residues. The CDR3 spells CASSLKGLGPQHF. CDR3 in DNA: TGTGCCAGCAGCTTAAAGGGGTTAGGGCCCCAGCATTTT.

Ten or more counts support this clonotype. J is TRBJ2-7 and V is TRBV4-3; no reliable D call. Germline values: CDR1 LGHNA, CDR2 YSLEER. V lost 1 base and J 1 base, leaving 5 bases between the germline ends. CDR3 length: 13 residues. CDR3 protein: CASSQGFSYEQYF. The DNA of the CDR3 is TGCGCCAGCAGCCAAGGATTTTCCTACGAGCAGTACTTC.

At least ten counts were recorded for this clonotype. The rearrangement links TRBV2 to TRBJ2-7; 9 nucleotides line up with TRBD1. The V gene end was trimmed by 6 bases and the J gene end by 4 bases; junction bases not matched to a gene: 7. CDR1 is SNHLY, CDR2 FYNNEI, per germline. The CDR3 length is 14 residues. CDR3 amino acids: CASRAGTGRYEQYF. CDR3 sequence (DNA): TGTGCCAGCAGAGCCGGGACAGGGAGGTACGAGCAGTACTTC.

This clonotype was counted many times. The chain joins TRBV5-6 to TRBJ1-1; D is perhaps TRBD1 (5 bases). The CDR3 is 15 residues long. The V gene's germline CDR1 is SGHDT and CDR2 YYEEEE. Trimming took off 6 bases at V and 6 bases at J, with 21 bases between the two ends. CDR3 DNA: TGTGCCAGCAACCTCAAGGGGACGGTGATCCCTGAAGCTTTCTTT. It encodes CASNLKGTVIPEAFF.

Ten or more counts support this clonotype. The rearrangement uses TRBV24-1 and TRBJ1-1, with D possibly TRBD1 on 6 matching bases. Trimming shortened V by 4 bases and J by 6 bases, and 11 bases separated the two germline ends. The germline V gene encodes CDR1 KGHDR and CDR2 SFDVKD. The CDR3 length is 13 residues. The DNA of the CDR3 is TGTGCCACCAGTGACGGGGGGCTCGCTGAAGCTTTCTTT. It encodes CATSDGGLAEAFF.

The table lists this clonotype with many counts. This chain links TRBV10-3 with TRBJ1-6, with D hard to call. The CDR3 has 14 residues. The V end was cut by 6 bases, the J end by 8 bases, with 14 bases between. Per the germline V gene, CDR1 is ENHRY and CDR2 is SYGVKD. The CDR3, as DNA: TGTGCCATCAGGGGGTCCGTAGGAGATTCACCCCTCCACTTT. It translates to CAIRGSVGDSPLHF.